The rows below give T cell receptor beta chains drawn from one sample of a study of cytomegalovirus exposure and HLA in healthy donors. Clones were sequenced by immunoSEQ multiplex PCR, and TCRdb holds only the in-frame ones, with some missing. The table has 75,000 to 100,000 clones, 65% to 85% seen once. The sequenced sample consisted of PBMCs. These receptors were collected from a woman aged 70 to 79 in good health and CMV-seropositive. Both conserved end residues are part of each CDR3. Each record gives: J gene, clone size, D gene, V gene, CDR3 protein, CDR3 DNA. The D gene is left open where the match is weak. The size entry is marked missing in some rows and otherwise reads once, few, many or a size class.

J: TRBJ1-2
size: once
D: TRBD1
V: TRBV7-3
CDR3: CASSTGQDYGYTF
DNA: TGTGCCAGCAGCACAGGACAGGACTATGGCTACACCTTC

J: TRBJ1-4
size: once
D: -
V: TRBV4-1
CDR3: CASSQSGQPTNEKLFF
DNA: TGCGCCAGCAGCCAATCCGGACAGCCAACTAATGAAAAACTGTTTTTT

J: TRBJ2-3
size: -
D: TRBD1
V: TRBV28
CDR3: CASSLHGQGVWADTQYF
DNA: TGTGCCAGCAGTCTCCACGGACAGGGAGTGTGGGCAGATACGCAGTATTTT

J: TRBJ2-7
size: -
D: TRBD1
V: TRBV6-1
CDR3: CASRVKGAGEQYF
DNA: TGTGCCAGCAGAGTTAAGGGGGCAGGCGAGCAGTACTTC

J: TRBJ2-5
size: -
D: -
V: TRBV18
CDR3: CASSLGTGQTQYF
DNA: TGTGCCAGCTCCCTCGGGACTGGGCAGACCCAGTACTTC

J: TRBJ1-1
size: -
D: -
V: TRBV4-1
CDR3: CASSKDAGRTNTEAFF
DNA: TGCGCCAGCAGCAAGGACGCGGGCAGGACTAACACTGAAGCTTTCTTT

J: TRBJ1-1
size: -
D: -
V: TRBV15
CDR3: CATSRDPGLSTEAFF
DNA: TGTGCCACCAGCAGAGATCCGGGGTTGTCCACTGAAGCTTTCTTT

J: TRBJ1-1
size: few
D: -
V: TRBV10-3
CDR3: CAISGRELNTEAFF
DNA: TGTGCCATCAGCGGCAGGGAATTGAACACTGAAGCTTTCTTT

J: TRBJ2-3
size: -
D: TRBD2
V: TRBV19
CDR3: CASSSELASDTQYF
DNA: TGTGCCAGTAGTAGCGAACTAGCGTCAGATACGCAGTATTTT

J: TRBJ2-7
size: -
D: -
V: TRBV2
CDR3: CASRLGLNYEQYF
DNA: TGTGCCAGCCGATTGGGCCTAAACTACGAGCAGTACTTC

J: TRBJ1-5
size: few
D: TRBD1
V: TRBV12-5
CDR3: CASTGGQGMYSNQPQHF
DNA: TGTGCTAGTACTGGGGGACAGGGAATGTATAGCAATCAGCCCCAGCATTTT

J: TRBJ1-5
size: -
D: TRBD1
V: TRBV28
CDR3: CASRWDRGQPQHF
DNA: TGTGCCAGCCGCTGGGACAGGGGCCAGCCCCAGCATTTT

J: TRBJ2-2
size: -
D: -
V: TRBV27
CDR3: CASSLSTFTNTGELFF
DNA: TGTGCCAGCAGTTTATCTACATTTACGAACACCGGGGAGCTGTTTTTT

J: TRBJ2-7
size: -
D: TRBD1
V: TRBV5-8
CDR3: CASSLPSTGTGALGEQYF
DNA: TGTGCCAGCAGCCTCCCCTCGACCGGGACAGGGGCACTCGGCGAGCAGTACTTC

J: TRBJ2-7
size: -
D: TRBD1
V: TRBV5-6
CDR3: CASSPDRGFEQYF
DNA: TGTGCCAGCAGCCCGGACAGGGGTTTCGAGCAGTACTTC

J: TRBJ2-7
size: -
D: -
V: TRBV6-1
CDR3: CASSERGYNDYEQYF
DNA: TGTGCCAGCAGTGAGAGAGGATACAATGACTACGAGCAGTACTTC

J: TRBJ1-1
size: few
D: -
V: TRBV27
CDR3: CASRGHRNTEAFF
DNA: TGTGCCAGCAGGGGGCATAGAAACACTGAAGCTTTCTTT

J: TRBJ1-2
size: -
D: -
V: TRBV5-4
CDR3: CASSLDGYGYTF
DNA: TGTGCCAGCAGCTTGGACGGGTATGGCTACACCTTC

J: TRBJ2-7
size: -
D: TRBD1
V: TRBV7-8
CDR3: CASSDRTGGSSYEQYF
DNA: TGTGCCAGCAGCGACCGGACAGGGGGATCGTCCTACGAGCAGTACTTC

J: TRBJ2-1
size: few
D: TRBD2
V: TRBV4-1
CDR3: CASSQEASGGYYNEQFF
DNA: TGCGCCAGCAGCCAAGAGGCTAGCGGGGGTTATTACAATGAGCAGTTCTTC

J: TRBJ2-1
size: -
D: TRBD2
V: TRBV10-2
CDR3: CASTPGTSGNNEQFF
DNA: TGCGCCAGCACCCCAGGGACTAGCGGGAACAATGAGCAGTTCTTC

J: TRBJ1-5
size: few
D: -
V: TRBV2
CDR3: CASSSRLMGNQPQHF
DNA: TGTGCCAGCAGTTCGAGACTAATGGGCAATCAGCCCCAGCATTTT

J: TRBJ1-5
size: -
D: TRBD1
V: TRBV19
CDR3: CASSHPGQHSNQPQHF
DNA: TGTGCCAGTAGTCACCCGGGACAGCATAGCAATCAGCCCCAGCATTTT

J: TRBJ1-1
size: -
D: -
V: TRBV28
CDR3: CASRTATAMNTEAFF
DNA: TGTGCCAGCAGGACGGCGACAGCTATGAACACTGAAGCTTTCTTT

J: TRBJ1-1
size: once
D: -
V: TRBV6-1
CDR3: CASSEARGTEAFF
DNA: TGTGCCAGCAGTGAAGCAAGGGGGACTGAAGCTTTCTTT

J: TRBJ2-7
size: -
D: TRBD1
V: TRBV28
CDR3: CASTNAGQGYEQYF
DNA: TGTGCCAGCACCAACGCGGGACAGGGCTACGAGCAGTACTTC

J: TRBJ2-7
size: once
D: TRBD1
V: TRBV7-8
CDR3: CASSWGGQGGNEQYF
DNA: TGTGCCAGCAGCTGGGGGGGACAGGGTGGCAACGAGCAGTACTTC

J: TRBJ2-7
size: -
D: TRBD1
V: TRBV4-2
CDR3: CASSQETGGLEQYF
DNA: TGTGCCAGCAGCCAAGAGACAGGGGGGCTCGAGCAGTACTTC

J: TRBJ1-2
size: once
D: TRBD1
V: TRBV10-3
CDR3: CAISDSGQINYGYTF
DNA: TGTGCCATCAGTGACTCGGGACAGATAAACTATGGCTACACCTTC

J: TRBJ1-4
size: -
D: -
V: TRBV27
CDR3: CASSSDRKALTLFF
DNA: TGTGCCAGCAGTTCAGACAGGAAAGCCCTAACACTGTTTTTT

J: TRBJ2-5
size: -
D: -
V: TRBV7-3
CDR3: CASSLLGRTANQETQYF
DNA: TGTGCCAGCAGCTTATTAGGAAGGACAGCAAACCAAGAGACCCAGTACTTC

J: TRBJ2-7
size: -
D: TRBD1
V: TRBV7-9
CDR3: CASSLGTGRSYEQYF
DNA: TGTGCCAGCAGCTTAGGGACAGGGAGGTCCTACGAGCAGTACTTC

J: TRBJ2-7
size: -
D: -
V: TRBV7-8
CDR3: CASKQGAIGPYEQYF
DNA: TGTGCCAGCAAGCAAGGGGCCATAGGCCCCTACGAGCAGTACTTC

J: TRBJ2-7
size: -
D: TRBD1
V: TRBV4-1
CDR3: CASSQDLGQGLHGPYEQYF
DNA: TGCGCCAGCAGCCAAGATCTGGGACAGGGGTTACATGGTCCCTACGAGCAGTACTTC

J: TRBJ2-3
size: -
D: TRBD1
V: TRBV7-7
CDR3: CASSLGTGGPDTQYF
DNA: TGTGCTAGCAGCTTAGGGACAGGGGGACCAGATACGCAGTATTTT

J: TRBJ2-3
size: -
D: TRBD2
V: TRBV9
CDR3: CASSPRASGADTQYF
DNA: TGTGCCAGCAGCCCCCGGGCTAGCGGGGCAGATACGCAGTATTTT

J: TRBJ2-7
size: -
D: -
V: TRBV28
CDR3: CASMRGIAYEQYF
DNA: TGTGCCAGCATGCGAGGGATCGCCTACGAGCAGTACTTC

J: TRBJ2-5
size: -
D: -
V: TRBV10-3
CDR3: CAVDSSQETQYF
DNA: TGTGCCGTAGACAGCTCCCAAGAGACCCAGTACTTC

J: TRBJ2-7
size: -
D: TRBD2
V: TRBV7-2
CDR3: CASSELAGGLHTYEQYF
DNA: TGTGCCAGCAGCGAACTAGCGGGGGGCCTCCACACGTACGAGCAGTACTTC

J: TRBJ2-4
size: -
D: -
V: TRBV19
CDR3: CASSIQGSIQYF
DNA: TGTGCCAGTAGTATACAGGGGTCCATTCAGTACTTC

J: TRBJ1-1
size: -
D: TRBD1
V: TRBV13
CDR3: CASSERDRVSEAFF
DNA: TGTGCCAGCAGCGAGCGGGACAGGGTTTCTGAAGCTTTCTTT

J: TRBJ2-3
size: few
D: -
V: TRBV19
CDR3: CASSISRVGTDTQYF
DNA: TGTGCCAGTAGTATATCCAGGGTTGGCACAGATACGCAGTATTTT

J: TRBJ1-5
size: -
D: -
V: TRBV7-2
CDR3: CASSLAGGSNQPQHF
DNA: TGTGCCAGCAGCTTAGCGGGGGGGTCCAATCAGCCCCAGCATTTT

J: TRBJ2-2
size: -
D: -
V: TRBV11-2
CDR3: CASSLVGGAGELFF
DNA: TGTGCCAGCAGCTTAGTCGGGGGTGCCGGGGAGCTGTTTTTT

J: TRBJ1-2
size: -
D: -
V: TRBV5-6
CDR3: CASSLGPTDYGYTF
DNA: TGTGCCAGCAGCTTGGGCCCCACGGACTATGGCTACACCTTC

J: TRBJ2-7
size: few
D: -
V: TRBV6-5
CDR3: CASSPSRGIYEQYF
DNA: TGTGCCAGCAGTCCGAGCAGGGGAATCTACGAGCAGTACTTC